This TCR beta chain is drawn from a study of shared clonotypes between healthy human individuals. Across the whole study: The cohort had two women and a few men, ages 18 to 49. Each donor had three CD4 naive, three CD4 memory, two CD8 naive and one CD8 memory plate.

CD45RO-negative, CCR7-positively selected cells formed the naive CD8 fraction, excluding terminally differentiated effector memory CD45RA+ cells. Donors had no recently reported acute infections or vaccinations and were HIV-negative. A roughly 200 ng quantity of DNA, roughly 29,000 T cell genomes, went into the sorted-subset replicate PCRs. Generated by immunoSEQ multiplex PCR, the TCRdb table keeps only in-frame clones and is missing some. The sample records 800,000 or so clones, roughly 96% being singletons. Source material: naive CD8+ T cells sorted from blood. The origin of this receptor is a man aged 30 to 39 in good health.

As DNA, the CDR3 is TGCGCCAGCAGCTGGGACAGCGACTACGAGCAGTACTTC. Its protein product is CASSWDSDYEQYF. This sequence joins TRBV5-1 and TRBJ2-7; TRBD1 aligns across 7 bases. CDR3 length: 13 residues. J lost 3 bases, V lost 3 bases, and 3 bases had no gene match. Germline values: CDR1 SGHRS, CDR2 YFSETQ.